The table lists the clone carrying this T cell receptor beta chain with a count of one. Its antigen is not known. The entry originates in a study of cytomegalovirus exposure and HLA in healthy donors. Points from the study as a whole: Reported results showed that the classifier diagnosed cytomegalovirus status with high specificity and sensitivity. Listed as cytomegalovirus-associated were 150 to 200 TCR beta chains. Researchers reported that a few CMV-associated chains were confirmed in vitro as CMV antigen-specific.

Sequencing used immunoSEQ multiplex PCR; TCRdb keeps in-frame clones, though not all of them. The sample consists of under 300,000 clones, more than 75% of them appearing once. This CDR3 contains 13 residues. Germline loops: CDR1 KGHSH, CDR2 LQKENI. The V and J ends lost 3 bases and 7 bases respectively, with 13 bases between them. The sequenced sample was PBMCs. This clonotype was obtained from a woman in her 30s in good health and CMV-seropositive. This chain links TRBV18 with TRBJ2-7; weak D call: TRBD1 (6 bases). The CDR3 protein is CASSPITGTEQYF. In nucleotides, the CDR3 is TGTGCCAGCTCACCGATAACAGGGACGGAGCAGTACTTC.